This T cell receptor (beta chain) was found in a study of Ad26.COV2.S vaccination and SARS-CoV-2 variants. The assay was immunoSEQ multiplex PCR, and TCRdb's table has in-frame clones only and misses some. The sample has 300,000 to 400,000 clones, around 85% seen once. Treatment of the sample: about 20 received Ad26.COV2.S at low or high dose, single or two shots; about 5 received placebo; per-sample allocation not given. Sampling took place 63 days after the first vaccine or placebo injection. This sequence was found in a person between 18 and 65 years old who received the Ad26.COV2.S COVID-19 vaccine or a placebo. Sequencing used peripheral blood, obtained in a trial of Ad26.COV2.S vaccine versus placebo.

CDR3 bases: TGTGCCAGCAGCTTGTCTAGCGGGGACTACTACGAGCAGTACTTC. It translates to CASSLSSGDYYEQYF. V is TRBV7-3 and J is TRBJ2-7; 9 bases are shared with TRBD2. The CDR3 sequence is 15 residues long. Germline CDR1 SGHTA, CDR2 FQGTGA. V trimming: 3 bases; J trimming: 3 bases; junction bases outside the gene matches: 6.